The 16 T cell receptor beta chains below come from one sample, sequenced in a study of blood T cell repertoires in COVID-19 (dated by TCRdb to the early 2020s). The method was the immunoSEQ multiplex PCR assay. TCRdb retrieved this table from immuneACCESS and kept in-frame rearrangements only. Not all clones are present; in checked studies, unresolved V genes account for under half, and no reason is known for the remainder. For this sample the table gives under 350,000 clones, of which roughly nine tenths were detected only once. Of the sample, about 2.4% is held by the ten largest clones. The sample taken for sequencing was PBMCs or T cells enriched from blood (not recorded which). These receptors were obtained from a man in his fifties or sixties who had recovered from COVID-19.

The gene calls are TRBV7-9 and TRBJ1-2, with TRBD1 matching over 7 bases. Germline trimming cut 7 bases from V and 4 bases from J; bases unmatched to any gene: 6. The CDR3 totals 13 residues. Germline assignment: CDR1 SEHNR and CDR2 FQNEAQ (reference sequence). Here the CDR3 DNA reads TGTGCCAGCACGGGACAGCGCTTCTATGGCTACACCTTC. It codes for CASTGQRFYGYTF.

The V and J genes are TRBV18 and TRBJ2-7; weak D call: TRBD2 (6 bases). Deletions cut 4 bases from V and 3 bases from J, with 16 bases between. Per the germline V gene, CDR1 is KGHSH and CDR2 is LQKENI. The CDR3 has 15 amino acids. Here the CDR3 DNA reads TGTGCCAGCTCACGTGGGGGGACCCTCGGCTACGAGCAGTACTTC. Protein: CASSRGGTLGYEQYF.

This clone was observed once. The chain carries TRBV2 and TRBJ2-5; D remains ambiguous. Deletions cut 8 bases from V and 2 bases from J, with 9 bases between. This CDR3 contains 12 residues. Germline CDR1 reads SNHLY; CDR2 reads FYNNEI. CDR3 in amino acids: CASLGSQETQYF. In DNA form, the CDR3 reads TGTGCCAGCCTCGGGTCGCAAGAGACCCAGTACTTC.

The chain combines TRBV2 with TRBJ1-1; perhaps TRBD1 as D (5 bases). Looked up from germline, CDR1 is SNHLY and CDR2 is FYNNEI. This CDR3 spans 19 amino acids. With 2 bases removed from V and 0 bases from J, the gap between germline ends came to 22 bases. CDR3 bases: TGTGCCAGCAGTGAAAGGGCGATTAGACAGAAAACTATGAACACTGAAGCTTTCTTT. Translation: CASSERAIRQKTMNTEAFF. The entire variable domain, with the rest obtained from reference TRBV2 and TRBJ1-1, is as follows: EPEVTQTPSHQVTQMGQEVILRCVPISNHLYFYWYRQILGQKVEFLVSFYNNEISEKSEIFDDQFSVERPDGSNFTLKIRSTKLEDSAMYFCASSERAIRQKTMNTEAFFGQGTRLTVV.

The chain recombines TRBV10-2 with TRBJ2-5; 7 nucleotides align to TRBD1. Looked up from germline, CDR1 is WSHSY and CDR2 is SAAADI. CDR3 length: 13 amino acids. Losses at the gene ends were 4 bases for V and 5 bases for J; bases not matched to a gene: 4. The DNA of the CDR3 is TGCGCCAGCAGTGGACAGGGCGGGGAGACCCAGTACTTC. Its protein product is CASSGQGGETQYF.

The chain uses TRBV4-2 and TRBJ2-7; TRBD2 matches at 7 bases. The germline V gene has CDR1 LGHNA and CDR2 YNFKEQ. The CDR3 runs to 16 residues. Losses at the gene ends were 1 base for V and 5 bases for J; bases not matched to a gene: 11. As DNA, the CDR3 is TGTGCCAGCAGCCAAGGGAGGCGGGAGATACGGGACGAGCAGTACTTC. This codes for CASSQGRREIRDEQYF.

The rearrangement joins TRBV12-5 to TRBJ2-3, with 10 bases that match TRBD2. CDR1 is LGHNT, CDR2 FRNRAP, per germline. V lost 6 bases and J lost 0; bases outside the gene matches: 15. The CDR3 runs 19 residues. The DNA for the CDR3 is TGTGCTAGTGGCCGCCCGACTAGCGGGCGACGTCCTAGCACAGATACGCAGTATTTT. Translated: CASGRPTSGRRPSTDTQYF.

As DNA, the CDR3 is TGTGCCACCGCGGACAGGGGGCTTGATGAAGCTTTCTTT. Translating gives CATADRGLDEAFF. This chain joins TRBV24-1 and TRBJ1-1; 11 nucleotides align to TRBD1. The CDR3 consists of 13 residues. CDR1 is KGHDR and CDR2 is SFDVKD in the germline V gene. V shed 9 bases, J shed 7 bases, and the junction held 6 bases outside the gene matches.

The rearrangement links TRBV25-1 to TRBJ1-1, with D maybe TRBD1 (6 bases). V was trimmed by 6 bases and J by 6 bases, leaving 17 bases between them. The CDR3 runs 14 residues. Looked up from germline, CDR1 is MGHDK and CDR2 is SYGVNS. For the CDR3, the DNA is TGTGCCAGCAGGGGAGGGGGGTTCAGCTCTGAAGCTTTCTTT. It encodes CASRGGGFSSEAFF.

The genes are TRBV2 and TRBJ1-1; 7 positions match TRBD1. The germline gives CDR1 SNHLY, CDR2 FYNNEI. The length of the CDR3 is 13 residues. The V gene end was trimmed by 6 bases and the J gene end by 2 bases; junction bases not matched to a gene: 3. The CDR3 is CASRGQTNTEAFF. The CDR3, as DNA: TGTGCCAGCAGGGGACAGACAAACACTGAAGCTTTCTTT.

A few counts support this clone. The CDR3 DNA is TGTGCCTGGAGTTTCGGACAGACGAATAATTCACCCCTCCACTTT. Its protein is CAWSFGQTNNSPLHF. The J gene is TRBJ1-6, the V gene TRBV30, with D tentatively TRBD1 (6 bases). This CDR3 region has 15 residues. Germline lookup yields CDR1 GTSNPN and CDR2 SVGIG (reference sequence). V shed 2 bases and J shed 5 bases, with 13 bases lying between them.

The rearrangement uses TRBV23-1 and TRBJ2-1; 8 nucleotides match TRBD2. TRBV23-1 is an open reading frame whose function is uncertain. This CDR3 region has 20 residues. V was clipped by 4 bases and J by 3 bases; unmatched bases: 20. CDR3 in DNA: TGCGCCAGCAGTCTGGATGTAATAAGCTTAATAGCGGGGTACTACAATGAGCAGTTCTTC. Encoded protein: CASSLDVISLIAGYYNEQFF.

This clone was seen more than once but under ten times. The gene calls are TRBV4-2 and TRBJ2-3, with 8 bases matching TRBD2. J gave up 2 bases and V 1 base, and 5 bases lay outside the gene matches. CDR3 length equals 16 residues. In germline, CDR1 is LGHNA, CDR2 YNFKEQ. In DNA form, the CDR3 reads TGTGCCAGCAGCCAAGCTATAGCGGGACCCACAGATACGCAGTATTTT. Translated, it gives CASSQAIAGPTDTQYF.

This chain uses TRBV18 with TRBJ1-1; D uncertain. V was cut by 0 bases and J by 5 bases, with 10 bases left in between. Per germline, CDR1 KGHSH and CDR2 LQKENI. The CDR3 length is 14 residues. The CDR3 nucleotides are TGTGCCAGCTCACCACCGGCGGGAGGGACTGAAGCTTTCTTT. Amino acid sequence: CASSPPAGGTEAFF.

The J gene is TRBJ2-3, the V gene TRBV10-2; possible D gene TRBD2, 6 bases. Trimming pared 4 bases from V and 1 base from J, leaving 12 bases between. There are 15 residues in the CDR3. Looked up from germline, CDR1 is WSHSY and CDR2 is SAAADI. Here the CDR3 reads CASSGRGTGTDTQYF. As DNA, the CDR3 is TGCGCCAGCAGTGGTCGGGGGACGGGCACAGATACGCAGTATTTT.

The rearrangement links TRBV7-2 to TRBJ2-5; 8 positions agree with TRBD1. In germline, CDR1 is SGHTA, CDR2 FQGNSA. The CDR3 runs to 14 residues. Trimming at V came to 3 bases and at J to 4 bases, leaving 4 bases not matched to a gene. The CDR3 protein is CASSFLQGAETQYF. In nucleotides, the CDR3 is TGTGCCAGCAGCTTTCTCCAGGGGGCAGAGACCCAGTACTTC.